What follows are 25 T cell receptor beta chains derived from one specimen sequenced in a study of regulatory T cells in long-lasting Graves disease. The time point is: newly diagnosed GD, antithyroid drugs for less than 3 months. The TCR library was made from RNA extracted from PBMCs. The authors built TCR beta libraries using iRepertoire HTBI primers and Arm-PCR of CDR3 regions. One entry per CDR3 protein, called by TCRdb with MiXCR from the multiplex PCR reads. The table records hundreds of thousands of distinct CDR3 sequences, 15% to 17% of them present only once. This specimen was peripheral blood mononuclear cells (PBMCs), taken at new diagnosis, from a patient treated with antithyroid drugs. The receptor set was obtained from a female donor with Graves disease.

This clonotype showed up many times. This chain uses TRBV6-1 with TRBJ2-3, with TRBD2 identical over 13 bases. V trimming: 10 bases; J trimming: 3 bases; junction bases outside the gene matches: 7. The CDR3 spans 15 residues. Germline V CDR1 and CDR2: MNHNS, SASEGT. The CDR3 region is CATHRLAGGTDTQYF. The DNA of the CDR3 is TGTGCCACCCATCGACTAGCGGGAGGAACAGATACGCAGTATTTT.

This clonotype has at least ten counts. The V call is TRBV19, the J call TRBJ2-1; D perhaps matches TRBD1 (5 bases). Trimming pared 5 bases from V and 0 bases from J, leaving 17 bases between. CDR1 LNHDA and CDR2 SQIVND come from the germline V gene (reference sequence). This CDR3 region has 17 residues. CDR3 loop: CASSPDPGIYSYNEQFF. The CDR3 DNA follows: TGTGCCAGTAGTCCTGACCCAGGGATTTACTCCTACAATGAGCAGTTCTTC.

A few counts support this clonotype. The chain combines TRBV7-6 with TRBJ2-2; 7 nucleotides align to TRBD1. CDR3 length: 16 amino acids. Germline V lookup: CDR1 SGHVS, CDR2 FNYEAQ. J lost 4 bases, V lost 5 bases, and 10 bases had no gene match. CDR3 DNA sequence: TGTGCCAGCAGCGACCAACCGGGACAGCTCACCGGGGAGCTGTTTTTT. This codes for CASSDQPGQLTGELFF.

This clonotype was seen repeatedly, ten times or more. The chain combines TRBV5-6 with TRBJ2-1, with TRBD2 identical over 8 bases. In germline, CDR1 is SGHDT, CDR2 YYEEEE. The trim removed 4 bases at V and 2 bases at J, leaving 5 bases unmatched. This CDR3 is built from 15 residues. CDR3 in DNA: TGTGCCAGCAGCCTCCGGGGGGGGGCCTACAATGAGCAGTTCTTC. Encoded protein: CASSLRGGAYNEQFF.

This clonotype came up many times. The chain combines TRBV24-1 with TRBJ2-1, with TRBD2 identical over 12 bases. TRBJ2-5 explains the end of the DNA better; the J call may be wrong. From germline, CDR1 is KGHDR and CDR2 SFDVKD. The CDR3 spans 16 residues. The CDR3 sequence is CATSVSSGRARETQYF. In DNA, the CDR3 is TGTGCCACCAGTGTCTCTAGCGGGAGGGCACGAGAGACCCAGTACTTC.

A few counts support this clonotype. This chain joins TRBV10-3 and TRBJ2-7; 9 nucleotides match TRBD2. CDR1 ENHRY and CDR2 SYGVKD come from the germline V gene. V shed 8 bases and J 2 bases; nucleotides not matched to a gene: 7. There are 14 residues in the CDR3. The DNA for the CDR3 is TGTGCCATCCTGAAGACTAGCGGAGCCTACGAGCAGTACTTC. This encodes CAILKTSGAYEQYF.

As regards this clonotype: A much larger clone differs by one base, so this may be a read error. The chain has TRBV13 and TRBJ2-5; D may be TRBD2 (5 bases). CDR1 is PRHDT and CDR2 is FYEKMQ in the germline V gene (reference sequence). With 4 bases removed from V and 2 bases from J, the gap between germline ends came to 5 bases. CDR3 length: 12 amino acids. The CDR3 sequence: CASSWEQETQYF. The CDR3 DNA follows: TGTGCCAGCAGCTGGGAGCAAGAGACCCAGTACTTC.

The chain couples TRBV24-1 to TRBJ2-7, with 8 bases identical to TRBD2. Germline CDR1 KGHDR, CDR2 SFDVKD. J gave up 4 bases and V 4 bases, and 8 bases lay outside the gene matches. This CDR3 has 15 amino acids. This CDR3 reads CATSDRGSGKYEQYF. DNA of the CDR3: TGTGCCACCAGTGACAGAGGTAGCGGGAAATACGAGCAGTACTTC.

This clonotype was observed at least ten times. The chain employs TRBV2 and TRBJ2-1, with D maybe TRBD2 (5 bases). The ends were cut back, 6 bases at V and 8 bases at J, with 14 bases in the middle. The germline gives CDR1 SNHLY, CDR2 FYNNEI. The CDR3 loop spans 13 amino acids. The CDR3 region has the DNA TGTGCCAGCAGACCAAAGGACTCCGATGAGCAGTTCTTC. This sequence encodes CASRPKDSDEQFF.

This clonotype was observed at least ten times. The chain employs TRBV7-3 and TRBJ2-1; 12 bases align to TRBD2. The CDR3 spans 14 residues. The junction had 3 bases not matched to a gene; V was cut back by 5 bases and J by 7 bases. The germline V gene encodes CDR1 SGHTA and CDR2 FQGTGA. The CDR3 region has the DNA TGTGCCAGCAGCCCGACTAGCGGGAGAAATGAGCAGTTCTTC. Its protein is CASSPTSGRNEQFF.

This clonotype has a count of ten or more. The chain links TRBV7-9 to TRBJ1-2; unclear D gene. The germline gives CDR1 SEHNR, CDR2 FQNEAQ (reference sequence). With 4 bases removed from V and 0 bases from J, the gap between germline ends came to 12 bases. The CDR3 covers 15 residues. CDR3 in DNA: TGTGCCAGCAGCTCTACAACCGACTCTAACTATGGCTACACCTTC. Protein: CASSSTTDSNYGYTF.

There are a few counts of this clonotype. J is TRBJ2-4 and V is TRBV18, with D tentatively TRBD2 (7 bases). The CDR3 has 16 residues. The germline V gene has CDR1 KGHSH and CDR2 LQKENI. V lost 3 bases, J lost 7 bases, and 19 bases lay in between. CDR3 coding DNA: TGTGCCAGCTCACCTCCGGGGGGCGGGCTGGAGAACATTCAGTACTTC. This gives the protein CASSPPGGGLENIQYF.

As to this clonotype: One junction end disagrees with the germline gene, perhaps due to a read error. This sequence joins TRBV5-4 and TRBJ2-7; a weak D match, TRBD2 (7 bases). The CDR3 length is 16 residues. From germline, CDR1 is SGHNT and CDR2 YYREEE (reference sequence). CDR3 in amino acids: CASSLREGDYSYEQHF. The CDR3 bases are TGTGCCAGCAGCTTGAGGGAGGGGGACTACTCCTACGAGCAGCACTTC.

The CDR3 coding sequence is TGTGCCAGCAGTTCTCGGGCGGGTCAAGAGACCCAGTACTTC. This gives the protein CASSSRAGQETQYF. V is TRBV28 and J is TRBJ2-5, with D tentatively TRBD2 (5 bases). Trimming took off 4 bases at V and 2 bases at J, with 11 bases between the two ends. The CDR3 has 14 residues. Germline assignment: CDR1 MDHEN and CDR2 SYDVKM.

The table lists this clonotype with many counts. This chain joins TRBV20-1 and TRBJ1-1; D uncertain. Germline CDR1 is DFQATT and CDR2 is SNEGSKA (reference sequence). With 4 bases removed from V and 5 bases from J, the gap between germline ends came to 17 bases. CDR3 length equals 14 residues. CDR3 DNA sequence: TGCAGTGCTAAAAACGGGCGGGGAAGGACTGAAGCTTTCTTT. It yields the protein CSAKNGRGRTEAFF.

This clonotype was observed at least ten times. The chain recombines TRBV20-1 with TRBJ1-6; D gene unclear. The CDR3 sequence is 12 residues long. The germline CDR1 and CDR2 sequences are DFQATT and SNEGSKA (reference sequence). The CDR3 nucleotides read TGCAGCAGTTCAGGATATAATTCACCCCTCCACTTT. Amino acids: CSSSGYNSPLHF.

The chain carries TRBV10-3 and TRBJ1-6, with D possibly being TRBD1 (5 bases). The V and J ends lost 3 bases and 10 bases respectively, with 19 bases between them. This CDR3 has 16 residues. Germline-derived CDR1 and CDR2 are ENHRY and SYGVKD. The CDR3 DNA reads TGTGCCATCAGTGAAGCTGCCGGGACTGGGACCTCACCCCTCCACTTT. It specifies CAISEAAGTGTSPLHF.

The chain couples TRBV7-2 to TRBJ1-5; D may be TRBD1 (6 bases). Trimming removed 5 bases from V and 0 bases from J, with 17 bases in between. The CDR3 is 17 amino acids. The germline V gene encodes CDR1 SGHTA and CDR2 FQGNSA. CDR3: CASSLAGTRYSNQPQHF. In nucleotides, the CDR3 is TGTGCCAGCAGCCTCGCCGGGACACGATATAGCAATCAGCCCCAGCATTTT. Complete variable domain (other parts from reference TRBV7-2 and TRBJ1-5): GAGVSQSPSNKVTEKGKDVELRCDPISGHTALYWYRQSLGQGLEFLIYFQGNSAPDKSGLPSDRFSAERTGGSVSTLTIQRTQQEDSAVYLCASSLAGTRYSNQPQHFGDGTRLSIL.

This chain connects TRBV3-1 to TRBJ2-7; 8 bases line up with TRBD2. Losses at the gene ends were 1 base for V and 5 bases for J; bases not matched to a gene: 7. From germline, CDR1 is LGHDT and CDR2 YNNKEL (reference sequence). The CDR3 contains 15 residues. DNA for the CDR3: TGTGCCAGCAGCCAAGGGATAGCGGGGTGGGACGAGCAGTACTTC. The encoded protein is CASSQGIAGWDEQYF.

Note on this clonotype: A much larger clone differs by one base, so this may be a read error. V usage is TRBV28 and J usage is TRBJ1-1; no firm D call. The CDR3 covers 12 residues. Trimming took 8 bases from V and 7 from J, leaving 14 bases between them. CDR1 and CDR2 from the germline V gene are MDHEN and SYDVKM. CDR3 in amino acids: CASEGLTLEAFF. CDR3 in DNA: TGTGCCAGCGAGGGCCTGACGCTTGAAGCTTTCTTT.

Many counts were recorded for this clonotype. V gene TRBV20-1 combines with J gene TRBJ2-5; 9 bases are a match to TRBD1. Germline V gives CDR1 DFQATT, CDR2 SNEGSKA (reference sequence). Trimming took 5 bases from V and 0 from J; bases not matched to a gene: 7. The CDR3 totals 15 residues. CDR3 DNA: TGCAGTGCTCCGCCAGGGGACAGGGACCAAGAGACCCAGTACTTC. Translating gives CSAPPGDRDQETQYF.

This clonotype was detected ten times or more. The V gene is TRBV5-1, the J gene TRBJ2-1; TRBD1 aligns across 7 bases. The V gene end was trimmed by 4 bases and the J gene end by 1 base; junction bases not matched to a gene: 5. CDR1 is SGHRS and CDR2 is YFSETQ in the germline V gene. This CDR3 region has 15 residues. DNA of the CDR3: TGCGCCAGCAGCGTTGAACAGGGGTCCTACAATGAGCAGTTCTTC. This encodes CASSVEQGSYNEQFF.

This clonotype was seen ten or more times. This chain links TRBV12-3 or TRBV12-4 with TRBJ1-4; D not resolved. The CDR3 extends over 11 amino acids. Trimming pared 7 bases from V and 6 bases from J, leaving 6 bases between. The CDR3 DNA sequence: TGTGCCAGCACCGACGATGAAAAACTGTTTTTT. The encoded protein is CASTDDEKLFF.

In the case of this clonotype: This may come from a read error, since a much larger clone is one base off. The V and J genes are TRBV4-1 and TRBJ2-5; TRBD1 matches at 8 bases. The J call may be incorrect, as the DNA end agrees better with TRBJ2-1. The germline V gene encodes CDR1 MGHRA and CDR2 YSYEKL. The CDR3 is 16 residues long. DNA for the CDR3: TGCGCCAGCAGCCACCCCGGACAGGGATCAATCGATGAGCAGTTCTTC. This gives the protein CASSHPGQGSIDEQFF.

There are many counts of this clonotype. The chain has TRBV6-1 and TRBJ1-2; 10 positions match TRBD1. V gave up 11 bases and J gave up 5 bases; unmatched junction bases: 29. This CDR3 has 20 amino acids. Germline V gene data show CDR1 as MNHNS and CDR2 as SASEGT. Here the CDR3 reads CAGSPPPWIDRGRPSYGYTF. CDR3 sequence (DNA): TGTGCCGGGTCCCCCCCCCCTTGGATAGACAGGGGGCGGCCGAGTTATGGCTACACCTTC.